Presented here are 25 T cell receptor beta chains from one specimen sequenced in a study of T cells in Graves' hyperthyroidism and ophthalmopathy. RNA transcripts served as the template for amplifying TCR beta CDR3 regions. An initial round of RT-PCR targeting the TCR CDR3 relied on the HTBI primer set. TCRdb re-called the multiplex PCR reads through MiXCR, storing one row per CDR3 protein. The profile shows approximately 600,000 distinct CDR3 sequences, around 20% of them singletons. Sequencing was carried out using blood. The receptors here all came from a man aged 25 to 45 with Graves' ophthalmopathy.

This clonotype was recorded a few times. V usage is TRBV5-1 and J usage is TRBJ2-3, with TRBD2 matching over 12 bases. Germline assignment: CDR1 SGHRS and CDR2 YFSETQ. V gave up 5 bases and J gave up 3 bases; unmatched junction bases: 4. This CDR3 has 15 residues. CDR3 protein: CASRRTSGMTDTQYF. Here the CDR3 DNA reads TGCGCCAGCAGGAGGACTAGCGGGATGACAGATACGCAGTATTTT.

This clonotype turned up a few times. CDR3 bases: TGCAGTGCTAGGAAGGCGACCTCCCTCCAAGAGACCCAGTACTTC. This gives the protein CSARKATSLQETQYF. The J gene is TRBJ2-5, the V gene TRBV20-1; D uncertain. Germline V gives CDR1 DFQATT, CDR2 SNEGSKA (reference sequence). CDR3 size: 15 residues. Trimming cost V 3 bases and J 1 base, with 15 bases left between them.

The CDR3 here is CASSPDRGRSLRIGELFF. In DNA, the CDR3 is TGTGCCAGCTCACCCGACAGGGGGCGATCCTTGAGGATCGGGGAGCTGTTTTTT. This chain links TRBV18 with TRBJ2-2, with TRBD1 matching 10 bases. The CDR3 totals 18 residues. Germline CDR1 KGHSH, CDR2 LQKENI. The V and J ends lost 3 bases and 7 bases, in that order; junction bases with no gene match: 14.

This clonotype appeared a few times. As DNA, the CDR3 is TGCGCCAGCAGCCAAGATACGAGTGAGACCCAGTACTTC. Protein sequence: CASSQDTSETQYF. The V gene is TRBV4-1, the J gene TRBJ2-5; D is uncertain. There are 13 residues in the CDR3. Germline V gene lookup returns CDR1 MGHRA and CDR2 YSYEKL. Deletions cut 0 bases from V and 5 bases from J, with 7 bases between.

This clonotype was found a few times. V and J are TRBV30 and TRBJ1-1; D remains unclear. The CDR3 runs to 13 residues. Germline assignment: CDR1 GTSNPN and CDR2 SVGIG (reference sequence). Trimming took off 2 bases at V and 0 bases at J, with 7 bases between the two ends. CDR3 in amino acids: CAWSLKMNTEAFF. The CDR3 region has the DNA TGTGCCTGGAGTTTGAAGATGAACACTGAAGCTTTCTTT.

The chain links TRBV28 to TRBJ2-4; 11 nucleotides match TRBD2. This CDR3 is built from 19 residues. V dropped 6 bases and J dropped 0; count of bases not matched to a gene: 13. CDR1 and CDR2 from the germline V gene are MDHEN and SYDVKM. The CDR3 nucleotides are TGTGCCAGCAGCGTTAATCTAGCGGGAGGCGCCTTAGCCAAAAACATTCAGTACTTC. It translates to CASSVNLAGGALAKNIQYF.

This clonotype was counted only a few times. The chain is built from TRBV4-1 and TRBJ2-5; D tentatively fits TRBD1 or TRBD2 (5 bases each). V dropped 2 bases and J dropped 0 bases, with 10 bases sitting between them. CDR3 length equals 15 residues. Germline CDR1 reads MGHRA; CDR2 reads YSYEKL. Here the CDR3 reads CASSQQGPYQETQYF. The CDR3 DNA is TGCGCCAGCAGCCAACAGGGACCGTACCAAGAGACCCAGTACTTC.

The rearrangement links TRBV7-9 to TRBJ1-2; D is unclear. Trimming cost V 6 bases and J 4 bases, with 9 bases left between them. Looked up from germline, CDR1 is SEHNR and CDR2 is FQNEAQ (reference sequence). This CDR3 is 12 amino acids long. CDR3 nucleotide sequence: TGTGCCAGCAGGGGAAGGGCCTATGGCTACACCTTC. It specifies CASRGRAYGYTF.

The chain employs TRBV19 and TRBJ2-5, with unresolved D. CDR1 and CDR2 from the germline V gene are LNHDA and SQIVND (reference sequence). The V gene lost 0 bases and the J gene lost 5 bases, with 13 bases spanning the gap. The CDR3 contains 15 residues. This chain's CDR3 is CASSIELASGETQYF. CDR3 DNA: TGTGCCAGTAGTATAGAATTGGCCTCCGGGGAGACCCAGTACTTC.

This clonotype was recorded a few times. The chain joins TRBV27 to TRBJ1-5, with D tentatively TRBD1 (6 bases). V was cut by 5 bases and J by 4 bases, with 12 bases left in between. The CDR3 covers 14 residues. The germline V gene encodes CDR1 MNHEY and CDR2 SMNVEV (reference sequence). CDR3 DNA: TGTGCCAGCAGTCGTATGGGGGCGAATCAGCCCCAGCATTTT. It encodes CASSRMGANQPQHF.

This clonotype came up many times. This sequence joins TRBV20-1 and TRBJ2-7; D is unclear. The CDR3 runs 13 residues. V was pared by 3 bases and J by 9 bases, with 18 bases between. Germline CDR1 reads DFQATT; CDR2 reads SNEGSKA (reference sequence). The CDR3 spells CSASHAIDRMQYF. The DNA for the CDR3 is TGCAGTGCTAGCCACGCAATTGACCGGATGCAGTACTTC.

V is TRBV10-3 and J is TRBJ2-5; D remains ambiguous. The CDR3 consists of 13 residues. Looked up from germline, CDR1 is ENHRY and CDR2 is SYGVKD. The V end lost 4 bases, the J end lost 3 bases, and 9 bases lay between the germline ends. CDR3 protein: CAISGRAEETQYF. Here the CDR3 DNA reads TGTGCCATCAGTGGTAGGGCCGAAGAGACCCAGTACTTC.

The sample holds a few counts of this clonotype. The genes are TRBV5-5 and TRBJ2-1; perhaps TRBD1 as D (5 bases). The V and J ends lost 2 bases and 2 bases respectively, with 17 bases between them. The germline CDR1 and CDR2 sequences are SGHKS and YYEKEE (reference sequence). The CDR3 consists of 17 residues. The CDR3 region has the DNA TGTGCCAGCAGCTTAAGCTTTCAGGGATCCCCCTACAATGAGCAGTTCTTC. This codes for CASSLSFQGSPYNEQFF.

CDR3 nucleotide sequence: TGTGCCACCCGAGGGGGAAGCAATCAGCCCCAGCATTTT. The encoded protein is CATRGGSNQPQHF. V gene TRBV28 combines with J gene TRBJ1-5; tentatively, D is TRBD1 (6 bases). V gave up 10 bases and J gave up 1 base, with 11 bases separating them. CDR3 length: 13 amino acids. From germline, CDR1 is MDHEN and CDR2 SYDVKM.

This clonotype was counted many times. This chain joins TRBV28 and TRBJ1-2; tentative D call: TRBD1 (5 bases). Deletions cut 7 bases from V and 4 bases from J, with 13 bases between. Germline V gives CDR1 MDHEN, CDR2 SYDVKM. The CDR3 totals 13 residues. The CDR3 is CASNYQGTYGYTF. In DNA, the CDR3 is TGTGCCAGCAACTATCAGGGAACCTATGGCTACACCTTC.

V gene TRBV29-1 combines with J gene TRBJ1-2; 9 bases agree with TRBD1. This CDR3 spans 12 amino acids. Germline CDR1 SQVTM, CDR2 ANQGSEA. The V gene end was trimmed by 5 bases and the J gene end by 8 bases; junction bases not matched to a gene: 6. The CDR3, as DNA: TGCAGCGTTTGGACAGGGGCGGAAGGCTACACCTTC. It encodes CSVWTGAEGYTF. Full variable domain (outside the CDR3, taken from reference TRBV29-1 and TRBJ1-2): SAVISQKPSRDICQRGTSLTIQCQVDSQVTMMFWYRQQPGQSLTLIATANQGSEATYESGFVIDKFPISRPNLTFSTLTVSNMSPEDSSIYLCSVWTGAEGYTFGSGTRLTVV.

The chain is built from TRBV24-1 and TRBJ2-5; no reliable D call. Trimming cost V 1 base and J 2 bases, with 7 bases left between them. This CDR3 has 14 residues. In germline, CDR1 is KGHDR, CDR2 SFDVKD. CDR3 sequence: CATSDFAEQETQYF. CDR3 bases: TGTGCCACCAGTGATTTTGCGGAGCAAGAGACCCAGTACTTC.

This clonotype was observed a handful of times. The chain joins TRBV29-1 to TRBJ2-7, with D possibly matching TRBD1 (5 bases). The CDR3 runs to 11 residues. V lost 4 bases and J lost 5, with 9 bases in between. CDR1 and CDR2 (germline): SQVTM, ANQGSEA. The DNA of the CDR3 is TGCAGCGTTGTCAGGGATCACGAGCAGTACTTC. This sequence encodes CSVVRDHEQYF.

The CDR3 region is CASSLEGTGVEQYF. The DNA of the CDR3 is TGCGCCAGCAGCTTGGAAGGGACAGGGGTCGAGCAGTACTTC. J is TRBJ2-7 and V is TRBV5-1, with TRBD1 identical over 10 bases. Trimming cost V 0 bases and J 6 bases; bases outside gene matches: 3. CDR1 and CDR2 from the germline V gene are SGHRS and YFSETQ. The CDR3 extends over 14 amino acids.

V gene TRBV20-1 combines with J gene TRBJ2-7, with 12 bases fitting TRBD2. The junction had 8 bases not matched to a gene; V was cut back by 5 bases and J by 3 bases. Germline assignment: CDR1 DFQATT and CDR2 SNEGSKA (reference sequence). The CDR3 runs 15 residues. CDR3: CSAGSSGRALYEQYF. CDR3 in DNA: TGCAGTGCTGGATCTAGCGGGAGGGCCCTCTACGAGCAGTACTTC.

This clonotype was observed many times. The chain's CDR3 is CASSPDNSPLHF. CDR3 nucleotide sequence: TGTGCCAGCAGTCCCGATAATTCACCCCTCCACTTT. This sequence joins TRBV12-3 or TRBV12-4 and TRBJ1-6, with D unresolved. The CDR3 has 12 amino acids. V lost 5 bases and J lost 5, with 4 bases in between.

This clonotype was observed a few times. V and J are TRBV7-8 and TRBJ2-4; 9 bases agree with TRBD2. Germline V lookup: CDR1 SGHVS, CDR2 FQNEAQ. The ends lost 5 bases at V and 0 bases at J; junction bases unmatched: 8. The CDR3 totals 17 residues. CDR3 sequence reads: CASSQTLAGVAKNIQYF. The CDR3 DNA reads TGTGCCAGCAGCCAGACATTAGCGGGAGTAGCCAAAAACATTCAGTACTTC.

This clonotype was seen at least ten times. The CDR3 sequence: CASSYSGRERYSNQPQHF. DNA for the CDR3: TGTGCCAGCAGTTACTCGGGAAGGGAGAGATATAGCAATCAGCCCCAGCATTTT. The chain links TRBV6-5 to TRBJ1-5; D remains ambiguous. Germline CDR1 MNHEY, CDR2 SVGAGI. V was cut by 0 bases and J by 0 bases, with 15 bases left in between. This CDR3 has 18 amino acids.

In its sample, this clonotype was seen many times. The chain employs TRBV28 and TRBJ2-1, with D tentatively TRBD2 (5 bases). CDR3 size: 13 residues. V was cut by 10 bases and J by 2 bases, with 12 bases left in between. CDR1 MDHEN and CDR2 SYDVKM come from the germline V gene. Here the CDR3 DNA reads TGTGCCACCCGAAACGGGGCCTACAATGAGCAGTTCTTC. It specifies CATRNGAYNEQFF.

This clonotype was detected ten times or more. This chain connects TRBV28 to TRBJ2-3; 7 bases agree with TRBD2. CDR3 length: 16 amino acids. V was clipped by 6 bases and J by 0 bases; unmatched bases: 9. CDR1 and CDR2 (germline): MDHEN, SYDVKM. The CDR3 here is CASSGWGGTSTDTQYF. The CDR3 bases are TGTGCCAGCAGCGGCTGGGGGGGGACTAGCACAGATACGCAGTATTTT.